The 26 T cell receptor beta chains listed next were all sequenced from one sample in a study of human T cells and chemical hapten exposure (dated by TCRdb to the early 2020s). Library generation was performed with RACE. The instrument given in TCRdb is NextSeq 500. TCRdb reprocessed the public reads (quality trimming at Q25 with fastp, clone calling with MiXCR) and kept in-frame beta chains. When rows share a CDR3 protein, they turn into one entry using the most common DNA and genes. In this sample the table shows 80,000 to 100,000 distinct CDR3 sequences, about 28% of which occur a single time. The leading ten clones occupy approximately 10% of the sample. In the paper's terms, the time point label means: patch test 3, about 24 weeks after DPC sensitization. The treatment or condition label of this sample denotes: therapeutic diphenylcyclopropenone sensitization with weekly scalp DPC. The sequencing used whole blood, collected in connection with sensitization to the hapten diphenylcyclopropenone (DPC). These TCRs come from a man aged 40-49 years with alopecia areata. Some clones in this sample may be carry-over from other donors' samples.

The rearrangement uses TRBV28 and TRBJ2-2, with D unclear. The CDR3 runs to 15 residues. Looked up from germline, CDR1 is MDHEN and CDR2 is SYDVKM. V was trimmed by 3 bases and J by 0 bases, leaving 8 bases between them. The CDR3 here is CASSFGGPNTGELFF. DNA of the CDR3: TGTGCCAGCAGTTTCGGCGGACCGAACACCGGGGAGCTGTTTTTT.

CDR3 nucleotides: TGTGCCAGCAGCCCTACCCCGTTCGGGCCTAACACCGGGGAGCTGTTTTTT. It yields the protein CASSPTPFGPNTGELFF. The rearrangement joins TRBV7-2 to TRBJ2-2; unclear D gene. The CDR3 has 17 residues. In germline, CDR1 is SGHTA, CDR2 FQGNSA. V was pared by 5 bases and J by 2 bases, with 18 bases between. The entire variable domain, with the rest obtained from reference TRBV7-2 and TRBJ2-2, is as follows: GAGVSQSPSNKVTEKGKDVELRCDPISGHTALYWYRQSLGQGLEFLIYFQGNSAPDKSGLPSDRFSAERTGGSVSTLTIQRTQQEDSAVYLCASSPTPFGPNTGELFFGEGSRLTVL.

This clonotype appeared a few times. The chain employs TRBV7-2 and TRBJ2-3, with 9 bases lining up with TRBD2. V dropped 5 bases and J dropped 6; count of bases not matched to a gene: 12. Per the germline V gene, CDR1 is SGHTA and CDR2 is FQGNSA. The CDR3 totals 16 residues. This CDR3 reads CASSPSRLAVHDTQYF. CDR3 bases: TGTGCCAGCAGCCCGTCCCGACTAGCGGTGCACGATACGCAGTATTTT.

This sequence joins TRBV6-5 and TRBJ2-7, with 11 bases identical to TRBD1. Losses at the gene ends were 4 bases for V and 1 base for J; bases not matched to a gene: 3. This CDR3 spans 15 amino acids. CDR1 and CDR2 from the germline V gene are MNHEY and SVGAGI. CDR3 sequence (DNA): TGTGCCAGCAGTTCCGGGACAGGGGGGTCCTACGAGCAGTACTTC. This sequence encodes CASSSGTGGSYEQYF.

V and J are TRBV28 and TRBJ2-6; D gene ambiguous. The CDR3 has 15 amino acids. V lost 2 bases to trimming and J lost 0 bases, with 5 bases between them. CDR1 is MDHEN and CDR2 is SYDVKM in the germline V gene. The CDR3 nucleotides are TGTGCCAGCAGTTTAGCCGTCTCTGGGGCCAACGTCCTGACTTTC. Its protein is CASSLAVSGANVLTF.

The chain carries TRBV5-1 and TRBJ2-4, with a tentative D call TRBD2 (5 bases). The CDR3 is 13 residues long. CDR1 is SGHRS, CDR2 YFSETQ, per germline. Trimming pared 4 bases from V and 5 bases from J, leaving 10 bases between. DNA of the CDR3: TGCGCCAGCAGCGTCGCCGGGGAAAACATTCAGTACTTC. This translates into CASSVAGENIQYF.

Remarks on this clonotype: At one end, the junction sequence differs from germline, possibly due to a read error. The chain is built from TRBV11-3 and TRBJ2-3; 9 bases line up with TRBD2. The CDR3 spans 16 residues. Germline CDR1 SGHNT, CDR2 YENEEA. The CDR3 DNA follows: TGTGCCAGCAGCCTAGATGGCGGGAGGGCGACAGATACGCAGTATTTT. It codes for CASSLDGGRATDTQYF.

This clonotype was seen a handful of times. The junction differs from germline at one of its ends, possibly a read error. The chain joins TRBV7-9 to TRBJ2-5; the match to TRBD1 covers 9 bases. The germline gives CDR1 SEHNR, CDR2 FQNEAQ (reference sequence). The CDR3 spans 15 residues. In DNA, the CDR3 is TGTGCCAGCAGTTTCGACAGGGGGGGAAGAGAGGCCCAGTACTTC. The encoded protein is CASSFDRGGREAQYF.

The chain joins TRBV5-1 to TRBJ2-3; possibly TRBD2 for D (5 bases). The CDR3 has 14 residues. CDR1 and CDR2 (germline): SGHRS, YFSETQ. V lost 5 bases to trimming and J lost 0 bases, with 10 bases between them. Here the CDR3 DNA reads TGCGCCAGCAGGACTACTACTAGCACAGATACGCAGTATTTT. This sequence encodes CASRTTTSTDTQYF.

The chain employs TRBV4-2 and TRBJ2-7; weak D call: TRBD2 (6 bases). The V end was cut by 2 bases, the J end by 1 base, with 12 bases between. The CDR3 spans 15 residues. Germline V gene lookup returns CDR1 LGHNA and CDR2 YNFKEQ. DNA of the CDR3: TGTGCCAGCAGCCAAACTCTGGAGGGGTCCTACGAGCAGTACTTC. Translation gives CASSQTLEGSYEQYF.

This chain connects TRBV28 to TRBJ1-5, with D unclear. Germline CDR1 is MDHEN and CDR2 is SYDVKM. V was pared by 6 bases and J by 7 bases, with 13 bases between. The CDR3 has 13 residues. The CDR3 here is CASSPGPQQPQHF. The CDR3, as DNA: TGTGCCAGCAGCCCTGGTCCCCAGCAGCCCCAGCATTTT.

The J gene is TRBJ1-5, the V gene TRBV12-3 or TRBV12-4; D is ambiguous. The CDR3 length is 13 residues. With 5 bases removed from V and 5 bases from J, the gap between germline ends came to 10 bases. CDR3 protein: CASSMNEDQPQHF. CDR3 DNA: TGTGCCAGCAGTATGAATGAGGATCAGCCCCAGCATTTT.

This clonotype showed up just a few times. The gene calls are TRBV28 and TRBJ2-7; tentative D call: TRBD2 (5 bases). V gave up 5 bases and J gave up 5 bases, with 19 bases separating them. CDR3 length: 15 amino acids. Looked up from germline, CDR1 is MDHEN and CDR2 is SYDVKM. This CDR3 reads CASSLRGLARHEQYF. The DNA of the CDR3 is TGTGCCAGCAGTCTCAGAGGGCTAGCCCGCCACGAGCAGTACTTC.

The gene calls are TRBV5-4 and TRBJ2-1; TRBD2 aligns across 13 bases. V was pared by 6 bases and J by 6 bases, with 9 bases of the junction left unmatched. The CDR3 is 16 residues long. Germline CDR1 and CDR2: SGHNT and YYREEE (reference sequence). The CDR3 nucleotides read TGTGCCAGCAACCTGAGGGGACTAGCGGGAAGCAATGAGCAGTTCTTC. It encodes CASNLRGLAGSNEQFF.

CDR3 sequence: CASSGGTGRRDTEAFF. DNA for the CDR3: TGTGCCAGCAGCGGGGGGACGGGGAGAAGGGACACTGAAGCTTTCTTT. J is TRBJ1-1 and V is TRBV5-6, with a possible D match to TRBD1 (5 bases). CDR3 length: 16 amino acids. Germline loops: CDR1 SGHDT, CDR2 YYEEEE. V lost 4 bases and J lost 3, with 19 bases in between.

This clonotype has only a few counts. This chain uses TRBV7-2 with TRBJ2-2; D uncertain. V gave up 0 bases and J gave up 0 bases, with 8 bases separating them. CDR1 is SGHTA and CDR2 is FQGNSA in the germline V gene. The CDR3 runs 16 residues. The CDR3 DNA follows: TGTGCCAGCAGCTTAGCTGGACCCGCGAACACCGGGGAGCTGTTTTTT. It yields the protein CASSLAGPANTGELFF.

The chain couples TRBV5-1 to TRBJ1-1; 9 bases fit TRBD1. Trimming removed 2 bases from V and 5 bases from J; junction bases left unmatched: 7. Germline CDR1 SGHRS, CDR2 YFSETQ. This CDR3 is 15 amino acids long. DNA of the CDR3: TGCGCCAGCAGCTTACAGGGGGCGTCGGAAACTGAAGCTTTCTTT. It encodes CASSLQGASETEAFF.

The CDR3 spells CSAPSDSGNTIYF. The CDR3 nucleotides are TGCAGTGCGCCCAGCGACTCTGGAAACACCATATATTTT. The chain recombines TRBV20-1 with TRBJ1-3; D is unresolved. Trimming removed 6 bases at V and 0 bases at J, with 9 bases between. This CDR3 contains 13 residues. The germline CDR1 and CDR2 sequences are DFQATT and SNEGSKA (reference sequence).

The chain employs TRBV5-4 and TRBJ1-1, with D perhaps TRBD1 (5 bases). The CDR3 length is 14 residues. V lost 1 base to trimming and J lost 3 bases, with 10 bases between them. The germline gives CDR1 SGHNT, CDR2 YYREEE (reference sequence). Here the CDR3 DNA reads TGTGCCAGCAGCTTGCCAGGCAGGGACACTGAAGCTTTCTTT. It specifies CASSLPGRDTEAFF. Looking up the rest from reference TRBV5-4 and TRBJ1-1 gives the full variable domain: ETGVTQSPTHLIKTRGQQVTLRCSSQSGHNTVSWYQQALGQGPQFIFQYYREEENGRGNFPPRFSGLQFPNYSSELNVNALELDDSALYLCASSLPGRDTEAFFGQGTRLTVV.

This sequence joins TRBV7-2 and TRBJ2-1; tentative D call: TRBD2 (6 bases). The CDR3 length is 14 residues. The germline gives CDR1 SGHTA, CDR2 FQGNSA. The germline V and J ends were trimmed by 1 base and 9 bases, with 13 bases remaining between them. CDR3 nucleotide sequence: TGTGCCAGCAGCTTAGGTCGGGGGAACGGTGAGCAGTTCTTC. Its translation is CASSLGRGNGEQFF.

The CDR3 protein is CAIQGNNYGYTF. The CDR3 DNA follows: TGTGCCATACAGGGTAATAACTATGGCTACACCTTC. The chain employs TRBV10-3 and TRBJ1-2; D may be TRBD1 (6 bases). There are 12 residues in the CDR3. Trimming left V 9 bases short and J 1 base short, with 9 bases between. Per germline, CDR1 ENHRY and CDR2 SYGVKD.

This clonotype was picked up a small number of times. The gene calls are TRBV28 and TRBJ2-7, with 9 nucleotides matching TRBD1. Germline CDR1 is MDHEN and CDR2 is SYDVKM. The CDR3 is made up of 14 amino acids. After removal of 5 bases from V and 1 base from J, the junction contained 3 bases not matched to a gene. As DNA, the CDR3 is TGTGCCAGCAGTAGGGACAGGGTTTCCTACGAGCAGTACTTC. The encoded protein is CASSRDRVSYEQYF.

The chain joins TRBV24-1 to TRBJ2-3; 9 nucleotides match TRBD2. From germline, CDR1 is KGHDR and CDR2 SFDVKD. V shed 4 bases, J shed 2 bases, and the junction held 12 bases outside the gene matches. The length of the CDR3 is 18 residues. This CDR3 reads CATSEGSGRPEFTDTQYF. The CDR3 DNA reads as TGTGCCACCAGTGAAGGGAGCGGGAGGCCAGAATTCACAGATACGCAGTATTTT.

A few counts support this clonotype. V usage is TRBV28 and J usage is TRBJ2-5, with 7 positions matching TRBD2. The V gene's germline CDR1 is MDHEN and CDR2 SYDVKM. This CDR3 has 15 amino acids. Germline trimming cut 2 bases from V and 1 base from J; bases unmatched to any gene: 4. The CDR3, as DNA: TGTGCCAGCAGTTTAGGGCTAGCGGTCCAAGAGACCCAGTACTTC. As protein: CASSLGLAVQETQYF.

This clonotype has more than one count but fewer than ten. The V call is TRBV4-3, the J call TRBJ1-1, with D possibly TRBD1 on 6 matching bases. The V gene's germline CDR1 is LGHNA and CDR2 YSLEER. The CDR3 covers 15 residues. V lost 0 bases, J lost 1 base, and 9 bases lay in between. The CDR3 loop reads CASSQDTGTNTEAFF. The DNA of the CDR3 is TGCGCCAGCAGCCAAGATACAGGGACGAACACTGAAGCTTTCTTT.

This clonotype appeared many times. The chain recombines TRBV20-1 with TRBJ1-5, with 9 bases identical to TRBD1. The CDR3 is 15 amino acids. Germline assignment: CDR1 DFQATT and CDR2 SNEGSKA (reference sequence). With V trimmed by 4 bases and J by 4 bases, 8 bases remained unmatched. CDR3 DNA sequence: TGCAGTGCTAACCCCCCGGGACAGGGTAATCAGCCCCAGCATTTT. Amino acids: CSANPPGQGNQPQHF.